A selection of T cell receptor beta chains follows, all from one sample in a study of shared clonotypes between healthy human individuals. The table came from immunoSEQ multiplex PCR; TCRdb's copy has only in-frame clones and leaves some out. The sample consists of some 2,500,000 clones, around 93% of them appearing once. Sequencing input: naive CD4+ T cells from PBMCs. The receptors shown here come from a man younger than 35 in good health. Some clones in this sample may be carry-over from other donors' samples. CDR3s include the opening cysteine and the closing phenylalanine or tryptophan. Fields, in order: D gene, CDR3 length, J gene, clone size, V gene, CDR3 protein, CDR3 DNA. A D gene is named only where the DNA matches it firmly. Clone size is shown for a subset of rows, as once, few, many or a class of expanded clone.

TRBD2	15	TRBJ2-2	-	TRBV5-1	CASSLVAGEAGELFF	TGCGCCAGCAGCCTTGTAGCGGGAGAAGCCGGGGAGCTGTTTTTT
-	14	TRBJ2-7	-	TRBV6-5	CASSRTPSSYEQYF	TGTGCCAGCAGTCGTACTCCGAGCTCCTACGAGCAGTACTTC
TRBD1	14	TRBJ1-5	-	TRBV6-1	CASSWTGFDQPQHF	TGTGCCAGCAGTTGGACAGGGTTCGATCAGCCCCAGCATTTT
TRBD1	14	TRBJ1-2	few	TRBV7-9	CASSLDRGTYGYTF	TGTGCCAGCAGCTTAGACAGGGGGACGTATGGCTACACCTTC
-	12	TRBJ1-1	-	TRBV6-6	CASTRGNTEAFF	TGTGCCAGCACCAGGGGCAACACTGAAGCTTTCTTT
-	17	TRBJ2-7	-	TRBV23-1	CASSQSQPNSTSYEQYF	TGCGCCAGCAGTCAATCGCAGCCGAACTCCACCTCCTACGAGCAGTACTTC
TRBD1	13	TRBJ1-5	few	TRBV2	CATAGQGGQPQHF	TGTGCCACCGCAGGACAGGGCGGCCAGCCCCAGCATTTT
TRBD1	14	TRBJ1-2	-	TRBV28	CASSVRGIIIGYTF	TGTGCCAGCAGTGTCAGGGGGATAATCATCGGCTACACCTTC
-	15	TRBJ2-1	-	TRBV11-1	CASSLGRRSYNEQFF	TGTGCCAGCAGCTTGGGTAGGCGGTCCTACAATGAGCAGTTCTTC
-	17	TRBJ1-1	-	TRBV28	CASSFFPVGGVNTEAFF	TGTGCCAGCAGTTTCTTTCCGGTGGGGGGAGTAAACACTGAAGCTTTCTTT
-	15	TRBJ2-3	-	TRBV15	CATSRGLVNTDTQYF	TGTGCCACCAGCAGGGGCCTGGTAAACACAGATACGCAGTATTTT
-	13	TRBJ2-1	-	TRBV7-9	CASSLDIPGHMFF	TGTGCCAGCAGCTTAGATATACCGGGCCATATGTTCTTC
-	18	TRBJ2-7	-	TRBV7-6	CASSQFPSSAYQTYEQYF	TGTGCCAGCAGCCAATTCCCGTCTAGCGCGTACCAAACCTACGAGCAGTACTTC
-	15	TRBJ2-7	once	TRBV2	CASSLGGAASYEQYF	TGTGCCAGCAGCCTAGGCGGAGCTGCCTCCTACGAGCAGTACTTC
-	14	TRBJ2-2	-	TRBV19	CASSISGGTGELFF	TGTGCCAGTAGTATCTCTGGGGGGACCGGGGAGCTGTTTTTT
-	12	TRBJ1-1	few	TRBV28	CASSSTALEAFF	TGTGCCAGCAGTTCTACAGCCCTTGAAGCTTTCTTT
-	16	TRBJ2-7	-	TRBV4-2	CASSQADRPNSYEQYF	TGTGCCAGCAGCCAAGCGGATCGGCCTAACTCCTACGAGCAGTACTTC
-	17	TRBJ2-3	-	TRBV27	CASSFLGGGISTDTQYF	TGTGCCAGCAGTTTTCTCGGCGGCGGGATTAGCACAGATACGCAGTATTTT
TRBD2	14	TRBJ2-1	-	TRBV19	CASSAGVVDNEQFF	TGTGCCAGTAGCGCGGGAGTCGTGGACAATGAGCAGTTCTTC
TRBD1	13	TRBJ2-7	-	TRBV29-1	CSVAGQGFHEQYF	TGCAGCGTTGCGGGACAGGGGTTCCACGAGCAGTACTTC
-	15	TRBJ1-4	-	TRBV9	CASSVLAGAGEKLFF	TGTGCCAGCAGCGTATTAGCAGGGGCAGGGGAAAAACTGTTTTTT
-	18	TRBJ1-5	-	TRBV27	CASSPLPGLRRGNQPQHF	TGTGCCAGCAGTCCCCTCCCGGGACTGCGGCGGGGCAATCAGCCCCAGCATTTT
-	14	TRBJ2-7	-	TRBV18	CASSPQVKGYEQYF	TGTGCCAGCTCACCTCAGGTGAAGGGATACGAGCAGTACTTC
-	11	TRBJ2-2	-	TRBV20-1	CSARNRGELFF	TGCAGTGCTCGCAACCGGGGGGAGCTGTTTTTT
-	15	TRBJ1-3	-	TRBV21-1	CASSKGARARNTIYF	TGTGCCAGCAGCAAAGGGGCCAGGGCGAGGAACACCATATATTTT
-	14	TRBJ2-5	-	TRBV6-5	CASSYSGDGETQYF	TGTGCCAGCAGTTACTCCGGGGATGGAGAGACCCAGTACTTC
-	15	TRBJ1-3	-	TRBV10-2	CASSRPELSGNTIYF	TGCGCCAGCAGTAGGCCAGAGCTTTCTGGAAACACCATATATTTT
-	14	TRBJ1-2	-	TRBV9	CASSVRGGGNGYTF	TGTGCCAGCAGCGTGAGGGGAGGGGGTAATGGCTACACCTTC
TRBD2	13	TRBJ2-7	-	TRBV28	CASSLPGGYEQYF	TGTGCCAGCAGTCTACCGGGAGGTTACGAGCAGTACTTC
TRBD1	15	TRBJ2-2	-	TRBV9	CASSVAGQGGGELFF	TGTGCCAGCAGCGTGGCGGGACAGGGTGGCGGGGAGCTGTTTTTT
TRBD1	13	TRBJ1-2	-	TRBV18	CASSPPTGVGYTF	TGTGCCAGCTCACCACCGACAGGGGTAGGCTACACCTTC
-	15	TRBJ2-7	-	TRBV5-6	CASSQGGGGLYEQYF	TGTGCCAGCAGCCAAGGGGGAGGTGGCTTGTACGAGCAGTACTTC
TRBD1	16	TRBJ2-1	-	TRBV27	CASNPGGPSFYNEQFF	TGTGCCAGCAACCCAGGGGGACCAAGCTTCTACAATGAGCAGTTCTTC
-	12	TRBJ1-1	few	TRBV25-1	CASTTGGTEAFF	TGTGCCAGCACGACGGGGGGCACTGAAGCTTTCTTT
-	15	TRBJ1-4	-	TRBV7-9	CASSPQSRAVEKLFF	TGTGCCAGCAGCCCCCAGTCGCGAGCGGTCGAAAAACTGTTTTTT
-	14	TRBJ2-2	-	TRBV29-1	CSVAGRLNTGELFF	TGCAGCGTCGCCGGCAGGTTGAACACCGGGGAGCTGTTTTTT
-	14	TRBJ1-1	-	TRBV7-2	CASSLGIGATEAFF	TGTGCCAGCAGCTTAGGAATAGGGGCCACTGAAGCTTTCTTT
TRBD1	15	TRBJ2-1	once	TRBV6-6	CASNNRDRDLNEQFF	TGTGCCAGCAACAACCGGGACAGGGATTTGAATGAGCAGTTCTTC
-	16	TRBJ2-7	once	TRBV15	CATSRDLREGLYEQYF	TGTGCCACCAGCAGAGATCTCAGGGAAGGGCTCTACGAGCAGTACTTC
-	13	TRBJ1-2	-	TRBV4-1	CATARGFNYGYTF	TGCGCTACGGCTAGGGGATTTAACTATGGCTACACCTTC
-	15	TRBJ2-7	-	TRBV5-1	CASSLSVGGTYEQYF	TGCGCCAGCAGCTTGTCTGTCGGCGGGACCTACGAGCAGTACTTC
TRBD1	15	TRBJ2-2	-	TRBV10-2	CASRGGQGPTGELFF	TGCGCCAGCAGGGGGGGACAGGGTCCGACCGGGGAGCTGTTTTTT
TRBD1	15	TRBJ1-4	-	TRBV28	CASSFRQGTNEKLFF	TGTGCCAGCAGTTTCCGACAGGGAACTAATGAAAAACTGTTTTTT
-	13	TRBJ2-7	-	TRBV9	CASSVPTAYEQYF	TGTGCCAGCAGCGTCCCGACGGCCTACGAGCAGTACTTC
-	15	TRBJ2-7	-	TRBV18	CASSYTYRDSYEQYF	TGTGCCAGCTCATACACTTACAGGGACTCCTACGAGCAGTACTTC
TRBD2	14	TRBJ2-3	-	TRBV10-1	CASRAGGPTDTQYF	TGCGCCAGCAGAGCGGGAGGGCCCACAGATACGCAGTATTTT
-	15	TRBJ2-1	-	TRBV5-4	CASSFDPSSYNEQFF	TGTGCCAGCAGCTTCGATCCCAGCTCCTACAATGAGCAGTTCTTC
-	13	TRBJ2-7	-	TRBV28	CASRPPAGREQYF	TGTGCCAGCAGACCCCCGGCGGGGAGGGAGCAGTACTTC
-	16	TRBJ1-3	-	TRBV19	CASSLERGLTGNTIYF	TGTGCCAGTAGCCTCGAACGGGGGCTCACTGGAAACACCATATATTTT
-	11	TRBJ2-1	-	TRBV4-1	CASSQVYEQFF	TGCGCCAGCAGCCAAGTCTATGAGCAGTTCTTC